This T cell receptor beta chain stems from a study of T cell repertoires in cytomegalovirus infection. The V gene's germline CDR1 is LGHDT and CDR2 YNNKEL (reference sequence). The CDR3 is 15 residues long. V was clipped by 1 base and J by 4 bases, with 11 bases between them. This clonotype came up a few times. TCRdb itself ran the reads through MiXCR, one entry per CDR3 protein. The sample yields about 740,000 distinct CDR3 sequences, 35% seen once. This sequence joins TRBV3-1 and TRBJ1-5; D uncertain. This clonotype was obtained from a human donor in good health (CMV status not recorded). Some clones in this sample may be carry-over from other donors' samples. The sequencing input was PBMCs. CDR3 bases: TGTGCCAGCAGCCAAGCTCGCGGGCCGAATCAGCCCCAGCATTTT. Its translation is CASSQARGPNQPQHF.